Listed below are T cell receptor beta chains from one sample, sequenced in a study of blood T cell repertoires in COVID-19. Repertoires were generated with immunoSEQ multiplex PCR, while TCRdb's copy carries only in-frame clones and drops some. The sample consists of some 130,000 clones, about nine tenths of them appearing once. The sample taken for sequencing was peripheral blood. These receptor sequences come from an older woman with COVID-19, enrolled during active disease. Both conserved end residues are part of each CDR3. D genes are given only for firm matches. Size values are once, few and many counts, or a class for expanded clones, and some rows have none.

length | D | size | J | V | CDR3 | DNA
18 | TRBD2 | NA | TRBJ2-5 | TRBV7-7 | CASSARLAGGPLGETQYF | TGTGCCAGCAGCGCCCGACTAGCGGGGGGGCCTTTGGGAGAGACCCAGTACTTC
15 | NA | once | TRBJ1-5 | TRBV30 | CAWSPQGYSNQPQHF | TGTGCCTGGAGTCCCCAGGGGTATAGCAATCAGCCCCAGCATTTT
14 | TRBD1 | NA | TRBJ2-7 | TRBV5-4 | CASSKTGVGYEQYF | TGTGCCAGCAGCAAGACAGGGGTCGGCTACGAGCAGTACTTC
13 | NA | NA | TRBJ2-1 | TRBV5-5 | CASSLGQGNEQFF | TGTGCCAGCAGCTTGGGGCAGGGTAATGAGCAGTTCTTC
15 | NA | once | TRBJ1-3 | TRBV28 | CASTTLPVSGNTIYF | TGTGCCAGCACCACCCTGCCAGTATCTGGAAACACCATATATTTT
16 | TRBD1 | NA | TRBJ2-2 | TRBV18 | CASSPNRDRVTGELFF | TGTGCCAGCTCACCGAACCGGGACAGGGTTACCGGGGAGCTGTTTTTT
15 | NA | NA | TRBJ1-5 | TRBV4-1 | CASSQDGQSNQPQHF | TGCGCCAGCAGCCAAGATGGACAGTCCAATCAGCCCCAGCATTTT
14 | NA | NA | TRBJ1-5 | TRBV7-2 | CASSQGLTDQPQHF | TGTGCCAGCAGCCAAGGACTCACAGATCAGCCCCAGCATTTT
17 | TRBD1 | once | TRBJ1-1 | TRBV28 | CASSIARGQFLNTEAFF | TGTGCCAGCAGCATTGCGAGGGGGCAATTCCTGAACACTGAAGCTTTCTTT
13 | NA | NA | TRBJ2-5 | TRBV6-6 | CASSYANQETQYF | TGTGCCAGCAGTTATGCGAATCAAGAGACCCAGTACTTC
11 | NA | once | TRBJ2-7 | TRBV19 | CASTAGHEQYF | TGTGCCAGTACTGCAGGCCACGAGCAGTACTTC
15 | NA | NA | TRBJ1-5 | TRBV2 | CASSPLDRSNQPQHF | TGTGCCAGCAGTCCTCTCGACAGAAGCAATCAGCCCCAGCATTTT
12 | NA | NA | TRBJ1-1 | TRBV6-4 | CASSAPGREAFF | TGTGCCAGCAGTGCACCAGGAAGGGAAGCTTTCTTT
12 | NA | NA | TRBJ1-4 | TRBV3-1/TRBV3-2 | CASSQGAEKLFF | TGTGCCAGCAGCCAAGGGGCCGAAAAACTGTTTTTT
16 | TRBD1 | NA | TRBJ2-2 | TRBV2 | CASLGTGGTNTGELFF | TGTGCCAGCCTCGGGACAGGGGGCACGAACACCGGGGAGCTGTTTTTT
19 | TRBD1 | NA | TRBJ2-3 | TRBV14 | CASSQDRGYRGPGTDTQYF | TGTGCCAGCAGCCAAGATCGTGGTTACAGGGGGCCTGGCACAGATACGCAGTATTTT
15 | TRBD1 | NA | TRBJ1-2 | TRBV18 | CASAPGTGGGYGYTF | TGTGCCAGCGCCCCCGGGACAGGGGGCGGTTATGGCTACACCTTC
15 | TRBD1 | NA | TRBJ2-3 | TRBV3-1/TRBV3-2 | CASSRGQRGTDTQYF | TGTGCCAGCAGCCGGGGACAGCGAGGCACAGATACGCAGTATTTT
18 | TRBD1 | NA | TRBJ1-1 | TRBV5-1 | CASSTLPGQVTKNTEAFF | TGCGCCAGCAGCACCCTCCCGGGACAGGTCACAAAGAACACTGAAGCTTTCTTT
15 | TRBD1 | NA | TRBJ1-4 | TRBV5-1 | CASSSNTGAGEKLFF | TGCGCCAGCAGCTCTAACACAGGGGCGGGAGAAAAACTGTTTTTT
15 | TRBD1 | NA | TRBJ1-6 | TRBV5-1 | CASSLGQGRHSPLHF | TGCGCCAGCAGCTTGGGACAGGGGCGACATTCACCCCTCCACTTT
11 | NA | NA | TRBJ1-1 | TRBV30 | CASLTGNRAFF | TGTGCCTCACTGACGGGGAATAGAGCTTTCTTT
14 | NA | NA | TRBJ2-5 | TRBV27 | CASRGLGSQETQYF | TGTGCCAGCAGGGGGCTGGGAAGCCAAGAGACCCAGTACTTC
16 | NA | NA | TRBJ2-3 | TRBV5-4 | CASSLAGGFSTDTQYF | TGTGCCAGCAGCTTGGCGGGGGGCTTTAGCACAGATACGCAGTATTTT
13 | NA | NA | TRBJ2-7 | TRBV3-1/TRBV3-2 | CASSPDNSYEQYF | TGTGCCAGCAGCCCCGACAACTCCTACGAGCAGTACTTC
15 | NA | once | TRBJ1-4 | TRBV6-4 | CASSDPQVGREKLFF | TGTGCCAGCAGTGACCCGCAGGTAGGAAGGGAAAAACTGTTTTTT
15 | TRBD1 | NA | TRBJ1-1 | TRBV7-3 | CASSYDGQGATEAFF | TGTGCCAGCAGCTATGACGGACAGGGGGCCACTGAAGCTTTCTTT
15 | TRBD1 | NA | TRBJ1-5 | TRBV27 | CASSFGQGVNQPQHF | TGTGCCAGCAGTTTTGGACAGGGGGTGAATCAGCCCCAGCATTTT
14 | NA | NA | TRBJ1-1 | TRBV18 | CASSQVEDHTEAFF | TGTGCCAGCTCCCAGGTGGAGGACCACACTGAAGCTTTCTTT
15 | NA | NA | TRBJ1-1 | TRBV7-9 | CASSLRQGQNTEAFF | TGTGCCAGCAGCTTACGGCAGGGCCAGAACACTGAAGCTTTCTTT
15 | NA | NA | TRBJ2-1 | TRBV2 | CASSVGRSSYNEQFF | TGTGCCAGCAGTGTGGGGCGGAGCTCCTACAATGAGCAGTTCTTC
15 | NA | NA | TRBJ1-4 | TRBV5-1 | CASSGTGETNEKLFF | TGCGCCAGCAGCGGAACAGGTGAAACTAATGAAAAACTGTTTTTT
15 | TRBD1 | NA | TRBJ1-4 | TRBV6-5 | CASRTSQGRGEKLFF | TGTGCCAGCAGGACGTCACAGGGGCGAGGTGAAAAACTGTTTTTT
13 | NA | NA | TRBJ2-7 | TRBV5-6 | CASDSAGTREQYF | TGTGCCAGCGACTCGGCGGGTACGCGAGAGCAGTACTTC
13 | TRBD1 | NA | TRBJ2-7 | TRBV28 | CASRTGQTYEQYF | TGTGCCAGCAGAACGGGACAGACCTACGAGCAGTACTTC
15 | TRBD1 | NA | TRBJ2-7 | TRBV18 | CASSPGTGGSHEQYF | TGTGCCAGCTCCCCCGGGACAGGGGGCTCACACGAGCAGTACTTC
15 | NA | NA | TRBJ1-1 | TRBV7-9 | CASSLAQTGNTEAFF | TGTGCCAGCAGCTTGGCACAAACAGGAAACACTGAAGCTTTCTTT